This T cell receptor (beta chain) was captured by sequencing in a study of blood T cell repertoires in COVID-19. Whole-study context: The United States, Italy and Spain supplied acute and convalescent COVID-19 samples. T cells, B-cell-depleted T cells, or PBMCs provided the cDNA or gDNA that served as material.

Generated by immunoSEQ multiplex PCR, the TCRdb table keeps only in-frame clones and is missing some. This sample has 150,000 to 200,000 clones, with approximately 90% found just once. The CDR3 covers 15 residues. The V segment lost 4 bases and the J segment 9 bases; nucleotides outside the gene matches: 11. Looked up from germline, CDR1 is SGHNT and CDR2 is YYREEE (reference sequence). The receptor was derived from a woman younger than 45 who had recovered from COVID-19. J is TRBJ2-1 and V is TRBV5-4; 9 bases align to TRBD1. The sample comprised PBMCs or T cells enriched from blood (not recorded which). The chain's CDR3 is CASSVAGTGRGEQFF. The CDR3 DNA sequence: TGTGCCAGCAGCGTAGCCGGGACAGGGAGAGGTGAGCAGTTCTTC.